Shown below are 14 T cell receptor beta chains from a single sample sequenced in a study of PD-L1 blockade in urothelial cancer. The data were produced by immunoSEQ multiplex PCR, yet TCRdb's version contains in-frame clones alone and is incomplete. The sample has tens of thousands of clones; around 85% are singletons. The time point here: pretreatment peripheral blood. Sequenced material: PBMCs, taken around atezolizumab (anti-PD-L1) treatment. Receptors originate from a woman aged 60-75 years with urothelial cancer.

This sequence joins TRBV6-4 and TRBJ1-6; TRBD1 is a possible D gene (5 bases). Per the germline V gene, CDR1 is MRHNA and CDR2 is SNTAGT. Deletions cut 6 bases from V and 8 bases from J, with 14 bases between. The CDR3 runs to 14 residues. CDR3 protein: CASRASGDYSPLHF. In DNA form, the CDR3 reads TGTGCCAGCAGGGCGTCGGGGGACTATTCACCCCTCCACTTT.

The chain joins TRBV29-1 to TRBJ1-4; tentative D call: TRBD1 (5 bases). The V end was cut by 6 bases, the J end by 4 bases, with 15 bases between. The CDR3 spans 14 residues. Germline CDR1 reads SQVTM; CDR2 reads ANQGSEA. The CDR3 DNA is TGCAGCGTCAGCGGGACGGCCGTTAATGAAAAACTGTTTTTT. It is translated as CSVSGTAVNEKLFF.

A few counts support this clone. The V gene is TRBV7-8, the J gene TRBJ1-1; D uncertain. V dropped 4 bases and J dropped 4 bases, with 10 bases sitting between them. Per the germline V gene, CDR1 is SGHVS and CDR2 is FQNEAQ. This CDR3 is built from 13 residues. The CDR3: CASSSLGGTEAFF. Here the CDR3 DNA reads TGTGCCAGCAGCTCACTAGGTGGCACTGAAGCTTTCTTT.

The chain combines TRBV28 with TRBJ1-1; 12 bases line up with TRBD1. J was trimmed by 1 base and V by 6 bases; bases with no gene match: 9. The germline CDR1 and CDR2 sequences are MDHEN and SYDVKM. This CDR3 region has 17 residues. This chain's CDR3 is CASRHRDRGRRNTEAFF. In DNA, the CDR3 is TGTGCCAGCAGACACCGGGACAGGGGGCGCCGGAACACTGAAGCTTTCTTT.

This clone is medium-sized within its sample. V usage is TRBV6-5 and J usage is TRBJ1-1; D is possibly TRBD1 (5 bases). This CDR3 has 15 residues. V was trimmed by 2 bases and J by 0 bases, leaving 10 bases between them. CDR1 is MNHEY and CDR2 is SVGAGI in the germline V gene. CDR3 sequence reads: CASSYPDKLNTEAFF. CDR3 nucleotides: TGTGCCAGCAGTTACCCGGACAAGCTGAACACTGAAGCTTTCTTT.

J is TRBJ1-4 and V is TRBV19; 7 positions match TRBD1. V gave up 6 bases and J gave up 8 bases; unmatched junction bases: 9. The CDR3 contains 14 residues. Germline lookup yields CDR1 LNHDA and CDR2 SQIVND (reference sequence). CDR3 loop: CASRRQGSEEKLFF. CDR3 DNA sequence: TGTGCCAGTAGGCGACAGGGTAGTGAGGAAAAACTGTTTTTT.

The V call is TRBV19, the J call TRBJ1-5; D may be TRBD1 (5 bases). CDR1 and CDR2 from the germline V gene are LNHDA and SQIVND (reference sequence). V was shortened by 7 bases and J by 5 bases, with 15 bases between the two germline ends. This CDR3 spans 14 amino acids. The CDR3 sequence: CASTPGGTYQPQHF. The CDR3 DNA sequence: TGTGCCAGTACCCCGGGGGGAACTTATCAGCCCCAGCATTTT.

The rearrangement links TRBV18 to TRBJ2-7; D is unclear. This CDR3 is 14 amino acids long. The V end was cut by 3 bases, the J end by 1 base, with 10 bases between. CDR1 KGHSH and CDR2 LQKENI come from the germline V gene. In DNA form, the CDR3 reads TGTGCCAGCTCACCGGCGGCGGATTCCTACGAGCAGTACTTC. This codes for CASSPAADSYEQYF.

The chain combines TRBV11-2 with TRBJ2-5; possible D gene TRBD1, 5 bases. Trimming took off 2 bases at V and 4 bases at J, with 11 bases between the two ends. The CDR3 covers 14 residues. Germline V gives CDR1 SGHAT, CDR2 FQNNGV. The CDR3 DNA follows: TGTGCCAGCAGCTTAAACAGGTTTCGAGAGACCCAGTACTTC. It encodes CASSLNRFRETQYF.

This clone was seen only once. The rearrangement uses TRBV28 and TRBJ1-2; a weak D match, TRBD1 (5 bases). The CDR3 runs to 17 residues. Germline loops: CDR1 MDHEN, CDR2 SYDVKM. The ends were cut back, 3 bases at V and 7 bases at J, with 24 bases in the middle. CDR3 loop: CASSFPPSGTRFVGYTF. DNA of the CDR3: TGTGCCAGCAGTTTCCCACCTTCCGGGACTCGTTTCGTTGGCTACACCTTC.

The J gene is TRBJ1-1, the V gene TRBV2; D might be TRBD1 (5 bases). Trimming left V 8 bases short and J 1 base short, with 14 bases between. There are 14 residues in the CDR3. CDR1 and CDR2 from the germline V gene are SNHLY and FYNNEI. The CDR3 loop reads CASHRGAGNTEAFF. CDR3 coding DNA: TGTGCCAGCCATCGCGGGGCGGGGAACACTGAAGCTTTCTTT.

V is TRBV7-2 and J is TRBJ2-7; 8 bases line up with TRBD1. The CDR3 totals 13 residues. Germline CDR1 SGHTA, CDR2 FQGNSA. V lost 3 bases, J lost 7 bases, and 5 bases stayed unmatched. Written as DNA, the CDR3 is TGTGCCAGCAGCTTGGACAGGGTTGGGGAGCAGTACTTC. Translating it yields CASSLDRVGEQYF.

The CDR3 region is CASSLALAGEYEQYF. CDR3 nucleotide sequence: TGTGCCAGCAGCTTAGCCCTAGCGGGAGAGTACGAGCAGTACTTC. This chain connects TRBV7-2 to TRBJ2-7, with 10 bases aligning to TRBD2. Germline V lookup: CDR1 SGHTA, CDR2 FQGNSA. Germline trimming cut 0 bases from V and 4 bases from J; bases unmatched to any gene: 3. There are 15 residues in the CDR3.

This chain's CDR3 is CASSLHRERSEKLFF. The CDR3 bases are TGTGCCAGCAGTCTCCACAGGGAAAGGAGTGAAAAACTGTTTTTT. The chain has TRBV6-5 and TRBJ1-4, with a weak D call TRBD1 (6 bases). Germline-derived CDR1 and CDR2 are MNHEY and SVGAGI. V was pared by 5 bases and J by 7 bases, with 17 bases between. This CDR3 contains 15 residues.